This entry lists 8 T cell receptor beta chains sequenced from one sample in a study of technical replicates of blood from a handful of donors. Produced via immunoSEQ multiplex PCR; TCRdb's table is partial and in-frame only. Of approximately 73,000 clones listed, 93% are singletons. Input material: T cells isolated from PBMCs. The receptors derive from a human donor in good health.

V is TRBV2 and J is TRBJ1-5, with 7 nucleotides matching TRBD1. V lost 3 bases to trimming and J lost 5 bases; unmatched junction nucleotides: 22. The CDR3 runs 20 residues. CDR1 SNHLY and CDR2 FYNNEI come from the germline V gene. The CDR3 region is CASSDPATGENLAPYQPQHF. The CDR3 nucleotides are TGTGCCAGCAGTGATCCTGCCACAGGGGAGAACTTAGCCCCTTATCAGCCCCAGCATTTT.

The chain links TRBV9 to TRBJ1-6; TRBD1 agrees at 7 bases. The junction had 17 bases not matched to a gene; V was cut back by 0 bases and J by 11 bases. The CDR3 is 18 amino acids. Germline values: CDR1 SGDLS, CDR2 YYNGEE. This chain's CDR3 is CASSVDPVGGQRGPPLHF. The CDR3 coding sequence is TGTGCCAGCAGCGTAGACCCCGTTGGGGGACAGAGGGGACCACCCCTCCACTTT.

This chain uses TRBV11-2 with TRBJ2-5, with D possibly matching TRBD2 (5 bases). The CDR3 totals 13 residues. Trimming pared 5 bases from V and 7 bases from J, leaving 14 bases between. From germline, CDR1 is SGHAT and CDR2 FQNNGV. Here the CDR3 DNA reads TGTGCCAGCAGCCTACCACAAAGCGGGACCCAGTACTTC. This codes for CASSLPQSGTQYF.

This rearrangement joins TRBV10-1 to TRBJ1-5, with TRBD1 as a possible D gene (6 bases). The CDR3 totals 16 residues. V shed 3 bases and J shed 1 base, with 13 bases lying between them. Per germline, CDR1 WNHNN and CDR2 SYGVQD (reference sequence). CDR3 amino acids: CASSEGTLFSNQPQHF. The CDR3 nucleotides are TGCGCCAGCAGTGAAGGGACACTCTTCAGCAATCAGCCCCAGCATTTT.

This chain uses TRBV4-2 with TRBJ2-5; no reliable D call. This CDR3 has 14 residues. The germline V gene encodes CDR1 LGHNA and CDR2 YNFKEQ. Trimming cost V 1 base and J 4 bases, with 10 bases left between them. The CDR3 loop reads CASSQGQRGETQYF. In DNA, the CDR3 is TGTGCCAGCAGCCAAGGTCAGCGCGGAGAGACCCAGTACTTC.

This chain joins TRBV6-6 and TRBJ2-2; 9 nucleotides align to TRBD1. Germline CDR1 and CDR2: MNHNY and SVGAGI (reference sequence). CDR3 size: 16 residues. J lost 5 bases, V lost 6 bases, and 10 bases had no gene match. The CDR3 region has the DNA TGTGCCAGCAGACCTTCCGGGACAGGGTTGACCGGGGAGCTGTTTTTT. Translated: CASRPSGTGLTGELFF.

The chain couples TRBV7-8 to TRBJ2-3; D possibly corresponds to TRBD1 (6 bases). This CDR3 is built from 13 residues. V lost 5 bases and J 4 bases, leaving 10 bases between the germline ends. Germline CDR1 reads SGHVS; CDR2 reads FQNEAQ. CDR3 DNA sequence: TGTGCCAGCAGCCCACAGGGCGCAGATACGCAGTATTTT. It encodes CASSPQGADTQYF.

The gene calls are TRBV4-1 and TRBJ1-2; no firm D call. This CDR3 is 15 amino acids long. Per the germline V gene, CDR1 is MGHRA and CDR2 is YSYEKL. Trimming stripped 3 bases from V and 1 base from J, with 12 bases between. The chain's CDR3 is CASSQDGLINYGYTF. DNA of the CDR3: TGCGCCAGCAGCCAGGATGGACTGATTAACTATGGCTACACCTTC.